This paragraph reports one T cell receptor beta chain. Antigen unknown. Profiling relied on immunoSEQ multiplex PCR, and the TCRdb table lists in-frame clones only, not all of them. The sample contains 550,000 to 700,000 clones, more than 70% of which appear only once. The data were taken from a study of shared clonotypes between healthy human individuals. Overall study context: Plates per donor: three CD4 naive, three CD4 memory, two CD8 naive, one CD8 memory.

Study findings and constraints: Naive subsets usually exceeded memory subsets in estimated richness.

Losses at the gene ends were 1 base for V and 3 bases for J; bases not matched to a gene: 5. Looked up from germline, CDR1 is KGHSH and CDR2 is LQKENI. The CDR3 covers 15 residues. This TCR came from a woman in her thirties in good health. The sequencing sample was made of memory CD4+ T cells sorted from blood. Subset specified: CD45RA-negative fraction. J is TRBJ1-2 and V is TRBV18, with 7 positions matching TRBD1. The DNA for the CDR3 is TGTGCCAGCTCACCACAACAGGGGAAGGACTATGGCTACACCTTC. Protein product: CASSPQQGKDYGYTF.